This T cell receptor beta chain derives from a study of T-cell memory formation after mild COVID-19. TCRdb used MiXCR to reprocess the 5' RACE reads, holding one entry per CDR3 protein. The repertoire holds 150,000 to 200,000 distinct CDR3 sequences, with about 22% as singletons. A word on this clonotype: Its ends do not fully match the called genes, so a read error is possible.

The receptor was derived from an adult woman who had mild COVID-19 (a few samples of this study predate the infection). Cell type and time point are not known. The sequenced sample was PBMCs or a T cell subset sorted from them (not recorded which).

The CDR3: CATTVLGLAGLGAETKYF. CDR3 DNA: TGTGCCACCACGGTACTGGGACTAGCGGGTCTGGGAGCGGAGACCAAGTACTTC. The genes are TRBV24-1 and TRBJ2-5, with 12 bases identical to TRBD2. The CDR3 is made up of 18 amino acids. Germline loops: CDR1 KGHDR, CDR2 SFDVKD.